This T cell receptor beta chain derives from a study of OX40 agonist ivuxolimab in advanced cancers. General observations from the study: The study found among the lowest clonal expansion in partial responders at 0.1-3.0 mg/kg. Undetermined was the antigen specificity of the expanded peripheral T cells.

On this clone: Its target is not known.

The data were produced by immunoSEQ multiplex PCR, yet TCRdb's version contains in-frame clones alone and is incomplete. The sample lists roughly 32,000 clones; approximately 80% were seen once. Looked up from germline, CDR1 is MNHNS and CDR2 is SASEGT. Unmatched junction bases numbered 9, after V lost 4 bases and J lost 7 bases. The CDR3 has 15 residues. The sequence derives from an adult with an advanced solid tumor such as melanoma, head and neck, liver or kidney cancer. V gene TRBV6-1 combines with J gene TRBJ2-1; the match to TRBD1 covers 8 bases. This sample comprised CD4+ or CD8+ T cells sorted from blood, obtained in a trial of the OX40 agonist ivuxolimab. CDR3 nucleotide sequence: TGTGCCAGCAGTGGGGACAGGTTATGGGGGAATGAGCAGTTCTTC. It translates to CASSGDRLWGNEQFF.